This T cell receptor (beta chain) is drawn from a study of cytomegalovirus exposure and HLA in healthy donors. Losses at the gene ends were 2 bases for V and 14 bases for J; bases not matched to a gene: 16. The germline gives CDR1 LGHNA, CDR2 YNFKEQ. The CDR3 extends over 15 amino acids. Both 60 Vbeta primers and 13 Jbeta primers went into the PCR. Generated by immunoSEQ multiplex PCR, the TCRdb table keeps only in-frame clones and is missing some. The table shows about 150,000 clones, with less than 10% occurring only once. The chain links TRBV4-2 to TRBJ2-3, with 7 bases that match TRBD2. This clonotype was obtained from a male donor in good health and CMV-seronegative. Sequenced material: PBMCs. For the CDR3, the DNA is TGTGCCAGCAGCCAACCCCTTTCGACTAGCCCAAAGGGGTATTTT. Protein product: CASSQPLSTSPKGYF.